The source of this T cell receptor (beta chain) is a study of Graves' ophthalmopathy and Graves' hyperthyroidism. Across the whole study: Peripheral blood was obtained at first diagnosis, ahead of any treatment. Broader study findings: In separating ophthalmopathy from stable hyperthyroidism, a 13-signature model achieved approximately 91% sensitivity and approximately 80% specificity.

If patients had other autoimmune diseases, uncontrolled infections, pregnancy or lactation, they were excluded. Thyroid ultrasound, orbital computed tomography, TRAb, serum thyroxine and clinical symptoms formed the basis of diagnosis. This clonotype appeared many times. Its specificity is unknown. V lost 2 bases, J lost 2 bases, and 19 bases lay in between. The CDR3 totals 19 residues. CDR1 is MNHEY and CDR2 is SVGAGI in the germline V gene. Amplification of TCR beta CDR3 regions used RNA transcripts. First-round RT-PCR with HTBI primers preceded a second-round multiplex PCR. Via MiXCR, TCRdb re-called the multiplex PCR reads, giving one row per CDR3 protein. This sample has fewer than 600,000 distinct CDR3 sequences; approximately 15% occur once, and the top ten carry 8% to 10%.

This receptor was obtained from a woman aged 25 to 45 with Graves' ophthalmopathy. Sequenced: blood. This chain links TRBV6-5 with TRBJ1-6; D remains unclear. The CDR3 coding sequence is TGTGCCAGCAGTTACCCGGTAGCTGATTGGGAGGCCTATAATTCACCCCTCCACTTT. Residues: CASSYPVADWEAYNSPLHF.